This T cell receptor beta chain originates from a study of breast tumors, draining lymph nodes, adjacent tissues. Samples came from axillary lymph nodes draining the breast cancer. TCRdb fed the multiplex PCR reads into MiXCR, producing one record per CDR3 protein. Of 150,000 or so distinct CDR3 sequences detected, around 33% appear once; the ten largest clones hold around 3.5%. This clonotype has only a few counts. Its target is not known. Study conclusions and caveats: Luminal-like breast cancer showed significantly greater tumor-nontumor repertoire similarity than basal-like breast cancer did.

The CDR3 is 11 residues long. The germline gives CDR1 SNHLY, CDR2 FYNNEI. Trimming shortened V by 8 bases and J by 7 bases, and 11 bases separated the two germline ends. The sequenced sample was axillary lymph node tissue. The gene calls are TRBV2 and TRBJ1-1; tentatively, D is TRBD1 (5 bases). This receptor was identified in a female donor with breast cancer. Some clones in this sample may be carry-over from other donors' samples. The CDR3: CASQGRIEAFF. In DNA, the CDR3 is TGTGCCAGCCAGGGCAGGATTGAAGCTTTCTTT.